This T cell receptor beta chain is drawn from a study of control samples from healthy donors and cancer patients. This CDR3 is built from 16 residues. Germline CDR1 SGHAT, CDR2 FQNNGV. V dropped 5 bases and J dropped 4 bases, with 20 bases sitting between them. TCRdb keeps only in-frame clones here, not all; method: immunoSEQ multiplex PCR. Among roughly 89,000 clones, around 91% were seen once, and the ten largest hold approximately 16%. This TCR was recovered from a man over 45 in good health. Sequencing was done on a sample of blood. The V gene is TRBV11-2, the J gene TRBJ1-2, with D perhaps TRBD1 (6 bases). The CDR3 is CASSVLQGGVGYGYTF. The CDR3 DNA reads TGTGCCAGCAGCGTACTACAGGGTGGGGTGGGCTATGGCTACACCTTC.